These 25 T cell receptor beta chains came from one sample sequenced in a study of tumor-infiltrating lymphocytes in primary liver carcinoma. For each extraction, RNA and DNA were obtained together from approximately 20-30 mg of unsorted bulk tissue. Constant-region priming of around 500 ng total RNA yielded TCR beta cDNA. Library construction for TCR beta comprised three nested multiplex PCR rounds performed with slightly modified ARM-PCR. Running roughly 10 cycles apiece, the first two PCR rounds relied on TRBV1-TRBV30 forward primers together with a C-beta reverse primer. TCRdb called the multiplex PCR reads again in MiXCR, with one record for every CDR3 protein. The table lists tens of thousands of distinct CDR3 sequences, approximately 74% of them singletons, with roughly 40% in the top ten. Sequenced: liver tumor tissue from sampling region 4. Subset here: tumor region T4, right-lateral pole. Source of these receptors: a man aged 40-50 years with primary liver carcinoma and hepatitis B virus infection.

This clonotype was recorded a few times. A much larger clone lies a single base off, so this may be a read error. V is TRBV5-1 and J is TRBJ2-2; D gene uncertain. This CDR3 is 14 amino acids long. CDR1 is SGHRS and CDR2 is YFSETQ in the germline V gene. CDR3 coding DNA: TGCGCCAACAGCTTATCGCCCCACACCGGGGAGCTGTTTTTT. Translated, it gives CANSLSPHTGELFF.

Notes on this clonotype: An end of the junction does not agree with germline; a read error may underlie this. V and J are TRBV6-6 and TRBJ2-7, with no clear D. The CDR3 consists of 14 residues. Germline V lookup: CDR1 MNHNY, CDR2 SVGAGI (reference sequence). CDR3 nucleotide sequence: TGCGCCAGCAGTTACGAGGCAGGTGATAGGGAGCAGTACTTC. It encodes CASSYEAGDREQYF.

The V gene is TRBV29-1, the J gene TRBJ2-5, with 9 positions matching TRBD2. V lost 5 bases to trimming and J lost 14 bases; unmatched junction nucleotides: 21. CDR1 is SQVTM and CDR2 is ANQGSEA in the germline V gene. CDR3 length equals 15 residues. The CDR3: CSVWTSESWAETKYF. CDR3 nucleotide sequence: TGCAGCGTTTGGACTAGCGAGAGTTGGGCAGAGACCAAATACTTC.

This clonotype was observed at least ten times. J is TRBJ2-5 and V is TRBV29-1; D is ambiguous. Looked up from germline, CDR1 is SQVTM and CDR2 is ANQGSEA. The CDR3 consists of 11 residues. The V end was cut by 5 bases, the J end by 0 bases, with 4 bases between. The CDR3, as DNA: TGCAGCGTTAAATACCAAGAGACCCAGTACTTC. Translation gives CSVKYQETQYF.

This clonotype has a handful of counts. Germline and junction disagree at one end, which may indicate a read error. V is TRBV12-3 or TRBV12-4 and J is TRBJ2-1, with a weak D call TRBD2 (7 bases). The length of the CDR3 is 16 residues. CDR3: CVSSFQGGGKYNEQFF. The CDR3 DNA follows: TGTGTCAGCAGTTTCCAAGGGGGGGGTAAATACAATGAGCAGTTCTTC.

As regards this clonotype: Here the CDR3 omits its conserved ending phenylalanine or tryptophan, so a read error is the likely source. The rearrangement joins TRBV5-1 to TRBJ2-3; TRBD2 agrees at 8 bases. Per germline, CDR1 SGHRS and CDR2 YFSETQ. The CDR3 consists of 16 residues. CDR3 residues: CASSSGAGDWGDAQYY. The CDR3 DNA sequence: TGCGCCAGCAGCTCGGGAGCGGGGGATTGGGGAGATGCGCAGTATTAT.

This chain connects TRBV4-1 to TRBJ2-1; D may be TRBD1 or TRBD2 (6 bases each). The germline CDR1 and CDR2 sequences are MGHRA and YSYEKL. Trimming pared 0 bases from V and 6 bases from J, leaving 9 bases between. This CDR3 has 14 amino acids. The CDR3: CASSQDKGGNEQFF. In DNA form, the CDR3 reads TGCGCCAGCAGCCAAGACAAGGGGGGCAATGAGCAGTTCTTC.

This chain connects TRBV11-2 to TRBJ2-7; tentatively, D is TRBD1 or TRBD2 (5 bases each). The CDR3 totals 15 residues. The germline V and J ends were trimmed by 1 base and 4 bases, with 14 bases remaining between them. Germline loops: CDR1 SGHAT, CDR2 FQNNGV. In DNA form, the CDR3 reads TGTGCCAGCAGCTTAGCGGCCAGGGAGTTTTACGAGCAGTACTTC. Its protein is CASSLAAREFYEQYF.

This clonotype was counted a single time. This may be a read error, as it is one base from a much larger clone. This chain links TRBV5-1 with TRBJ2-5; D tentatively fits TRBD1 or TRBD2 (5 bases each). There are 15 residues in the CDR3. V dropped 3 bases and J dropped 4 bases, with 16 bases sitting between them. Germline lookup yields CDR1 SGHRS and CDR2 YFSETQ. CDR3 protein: CASSSGSFGTETQYF. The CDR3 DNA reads TGCGCCAGCAGCTCGGGATCATTCGGGACAGAGACCCAGTACTTC.

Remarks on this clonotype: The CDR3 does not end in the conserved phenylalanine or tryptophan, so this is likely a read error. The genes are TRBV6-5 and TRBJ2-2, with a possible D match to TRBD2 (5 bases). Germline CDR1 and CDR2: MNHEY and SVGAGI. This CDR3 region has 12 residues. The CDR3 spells CATGMNTGELFL. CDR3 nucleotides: TGTGCCACCGGGATGAACACTGGGGAGCTGTTTCTT.

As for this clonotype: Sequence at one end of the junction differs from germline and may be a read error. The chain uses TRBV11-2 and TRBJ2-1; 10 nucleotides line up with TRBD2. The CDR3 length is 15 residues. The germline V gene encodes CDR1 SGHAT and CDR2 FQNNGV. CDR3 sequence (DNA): TGTGCCAGCAGTCCCCAGCGGGAGGGATTGTGTGAGCAGTTTTTC. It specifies CASSPQREGLCEQFF.

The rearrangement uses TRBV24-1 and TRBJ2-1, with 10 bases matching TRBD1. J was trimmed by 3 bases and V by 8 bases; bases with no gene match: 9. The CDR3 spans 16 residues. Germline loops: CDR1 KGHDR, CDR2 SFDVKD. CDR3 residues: CATNEGDRGLYNEQFF. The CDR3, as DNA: TGTGCCACCAATGAGGGTGACAGGGGGCTCTACAATGAGCAGTTCTTC.

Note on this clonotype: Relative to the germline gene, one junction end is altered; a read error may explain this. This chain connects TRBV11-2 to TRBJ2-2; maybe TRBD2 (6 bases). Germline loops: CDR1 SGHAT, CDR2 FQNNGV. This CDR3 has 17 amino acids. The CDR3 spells CASSLALGGASTGEPLF. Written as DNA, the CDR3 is TGTGCCAGCAGCTTAGCATTAGGAGGGGCGAGCACCGGTGAGCCGCTTTTT.

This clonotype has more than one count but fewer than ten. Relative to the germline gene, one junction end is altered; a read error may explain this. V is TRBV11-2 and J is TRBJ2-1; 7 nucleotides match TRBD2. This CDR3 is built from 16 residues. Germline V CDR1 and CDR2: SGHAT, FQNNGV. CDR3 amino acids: CASSYHGTNGSNEQFF. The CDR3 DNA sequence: TGTGCCAGCAGCTACCACGGGACTAACGGTAGCAATGAACAGTTCTTC.

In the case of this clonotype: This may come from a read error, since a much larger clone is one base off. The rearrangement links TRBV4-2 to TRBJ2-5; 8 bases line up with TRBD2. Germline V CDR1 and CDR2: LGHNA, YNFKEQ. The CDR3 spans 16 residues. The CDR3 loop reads CVSSQASSGFQETQYF. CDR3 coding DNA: TGTGTCAGCAGCCAAGCGTCTAGCGGGTTTCAAGAGACCCAGTACTTC.

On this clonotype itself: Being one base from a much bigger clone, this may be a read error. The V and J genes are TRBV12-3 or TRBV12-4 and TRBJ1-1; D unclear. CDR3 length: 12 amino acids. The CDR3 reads CSSSLDGSEAFF. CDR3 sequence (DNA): TGTTCCAGCAGTTTAGACGGGTCTGAAGCTTTCTTT.

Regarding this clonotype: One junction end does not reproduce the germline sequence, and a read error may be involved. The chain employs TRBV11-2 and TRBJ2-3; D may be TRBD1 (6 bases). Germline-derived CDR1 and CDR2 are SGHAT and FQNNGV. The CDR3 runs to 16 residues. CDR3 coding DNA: TGTGCCAGCAGCAAAAGAAGTACAGGGAACACATATACGCAGTATTTT. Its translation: CASSKRSTGNTYTQYF.

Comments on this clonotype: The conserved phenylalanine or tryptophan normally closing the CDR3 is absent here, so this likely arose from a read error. Written as DNA, the CDR3 is TGTGCCAGCAGTGAAGATGGGGGCGGCACAGATACACAGTATCTT. Its protein product is CASSEDGGGTDTQYL. V gene TRBV6-1 combines with J gene TRBJ2-3; a possible D gene is TRBD1 (6 bases). Germline V CDR1 and CDR2: MNHNS, SASEGT. The CDR3 contains 15 residues.

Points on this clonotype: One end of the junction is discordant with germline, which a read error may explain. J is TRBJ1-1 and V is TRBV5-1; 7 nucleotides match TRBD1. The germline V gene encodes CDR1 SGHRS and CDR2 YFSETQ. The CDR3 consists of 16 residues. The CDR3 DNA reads TGCGCCAACAGCTTGTCGTCAGGGGGAGCGAACACTGAAGCTTTCTTT. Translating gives CANSLSSGGANTEAFF.

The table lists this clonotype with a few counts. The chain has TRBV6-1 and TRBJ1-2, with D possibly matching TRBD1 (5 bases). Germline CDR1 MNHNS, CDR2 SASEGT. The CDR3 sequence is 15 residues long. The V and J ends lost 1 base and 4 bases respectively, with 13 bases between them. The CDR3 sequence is CASSEEWAGSYGYTF. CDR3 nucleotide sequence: TGTGCCAGCAGTGAAGAGTGGGCAGGGAGCTATGGCTACACCTTC.

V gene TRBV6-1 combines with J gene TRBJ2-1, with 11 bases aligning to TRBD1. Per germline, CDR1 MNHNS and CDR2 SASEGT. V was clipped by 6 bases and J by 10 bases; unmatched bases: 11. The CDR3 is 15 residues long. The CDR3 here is CASRAGTGGCKEQFF. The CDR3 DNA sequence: TGTGCCAGCAGAGCCGGGACAGGGGGGTGCAAGGAGCAGTTCTTC.

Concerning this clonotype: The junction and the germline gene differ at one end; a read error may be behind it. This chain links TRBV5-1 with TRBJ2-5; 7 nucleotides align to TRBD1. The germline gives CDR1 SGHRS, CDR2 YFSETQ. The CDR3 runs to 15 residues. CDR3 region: CASSRGSFGTETQYF. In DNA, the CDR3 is TGCGCCAGCAGTAGGGGATCATTCGGGACAGAGACCCAGTATTTC. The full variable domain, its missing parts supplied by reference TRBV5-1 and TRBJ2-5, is KAGVTQTPRYLIKTRGQQVTLSCSPISGHRSVSWYQQTPGQGLQFLFEYFSETQRNKGNFPGRFSGRQFSNSRSEMNVSTLELGDSALYLCASSRGSFGTETQYFGPGTRLLVL.

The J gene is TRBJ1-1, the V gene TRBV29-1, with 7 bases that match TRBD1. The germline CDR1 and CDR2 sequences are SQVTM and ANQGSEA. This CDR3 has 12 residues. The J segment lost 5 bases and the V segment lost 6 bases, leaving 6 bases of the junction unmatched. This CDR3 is CSVWTGMTEAFF. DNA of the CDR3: TGCAGCGTATGGACAGGCATGACTGAAGCTTTCTTT.

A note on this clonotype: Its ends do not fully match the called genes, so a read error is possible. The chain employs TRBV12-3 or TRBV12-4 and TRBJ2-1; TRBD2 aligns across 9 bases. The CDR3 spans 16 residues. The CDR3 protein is CASRLGSGSKVCEQFF. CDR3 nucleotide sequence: TGTGCCAGCCGTTTAGGTAGCGGGAGTAAGGTGTGTGAGCAGTTCTTC.

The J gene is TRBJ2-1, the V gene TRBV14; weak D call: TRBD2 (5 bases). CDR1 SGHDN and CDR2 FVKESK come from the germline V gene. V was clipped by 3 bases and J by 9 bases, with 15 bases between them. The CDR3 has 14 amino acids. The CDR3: CASSQSGTGCEQFF. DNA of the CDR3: TGTGCCAGCAGCCAGTCGGGAACGGGATGTGAGCAGTTCTTC.